This T cell receptor beta chain appears in the sequencing data of a study of blood T cell repertoires in COVID-19. The CDR3 is 17 residues long. Germline trimming cut 2 bases from V and 5 bases from J; bases unmatched to any gene: 13. Germline CDR1 and CDR2: SNHLY and FYNNEI. Generated by immunoSEQ multiplex PCR, the TCRdb table keeps only in-frame clones and is missing some. The sample contains tens of thousands of clones, around 90% of which appear only once. The receptor comes from a woman of 80 years or more with acute or convalescent COVID-19. Material for sequencing was peripheral blood. The chain combines TRBV2 with TRBJ2-7; 9 bases match TRBD1. As DNA, the CDR3 is TGTGCCAGCAGTGAACTGACACCGGGACAGGGTAGGAACGAGCAGTACTTC. Translated: CASSELTPGQGRNEQYF.